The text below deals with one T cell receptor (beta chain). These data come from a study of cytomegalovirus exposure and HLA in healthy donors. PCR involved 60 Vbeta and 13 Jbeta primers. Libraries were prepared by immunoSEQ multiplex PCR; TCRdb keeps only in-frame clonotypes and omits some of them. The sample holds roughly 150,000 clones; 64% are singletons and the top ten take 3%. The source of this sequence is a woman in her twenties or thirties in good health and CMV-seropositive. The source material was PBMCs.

The CDR3 spells CASSRQTSGTDEQFF. CDR3 nucleotides: TGTGCCAGCTCACGGCAAACTAGCGGGACGGACGAGCAGTTCTTC. The V call is TRBV18, the J call TRBJ2-1; 10 bases align to TRBD2. The germline V gene encodes CDR1 KGHSH and CDR2 LQKENI. Trimming took 4 bases from V and 10 from J; bases not matched to a gene: 10. CDR3 length: 15 amino acids.